The rows below give T cell receptor beta chains drawn from one sample of a study of blood T cell repertoires in COVID-19. The data were produced by immunoSEQ multiplex PCR, yet TCRdb's version contains in-frame clones alone and is incomplete. Here the sample spans about 210,000 clones, approximately 90% being singletons. Input material: peripheral blood. The receptors originated from a man aged 25 to 45 with acute or convalescent COVID-19. Each CDR3 is given with its conserved first and last residue. The order of the fields is D gene, clone size, V gene, J gene, CDR3 protein, CDR3 DNA. D genes are given only for firm matches. Clone size is given for some rows only: seen once, a few or many times, or a class if the clone is expanded.

D gene: .; clone size: .; V gene: TRBV6-1; J gene: TRBJ1-2; CDR3 protein: CASSEEGHNYGYTF; CDR3 DNA: TGTGCCAGCAGTGAAGAGGGACATAACTATGGCTACACCTTC
D gene: TRBD1; clone size: .; V gene: TRBV28; J gene: TRBJ2-3; CDR3 protein: CASSLHGTGGDTDTQYF; CDR3 DNA: TGTGCCAGCAGTTTACACGGGACAGGGGGAGACACAGATACGCAGTATTTT
D gene: .; clone size: .; V gene: TRBV28; J gene: TRBJ1-1; CDR3 protein: CASSPRKPTEAFF; CDR3 DNA: TGTGCCAGCAGTCCCCGTAAGCCCACTGAAGCTTTCTTT
D gene: .; clone size: .; V gene: TRBV3-1/TRBV3-2; J gene: TRBJ2-1; CDR3 protein: CASSPLIGGGHNEQFF; CDR3 DNA: TGTGCCAGCAGCCCCTTGATCGGGGGAGGACACAATGAGCAGTTCTTC
D gene: TRBD1; clone size: .; V gene: TRBV14; J gene: TRBJ2-7; CDR3 protein: CASSNRDRGRGVYEQYF; CDR3 DNA: TGTGCCAGCAGCAACCGGGACAGGGGGCGTGGGGTCTACGAGCAGTACTTC
D gene: .; clone size: .; V gene: TRBV3-1/TRBV3-2; J gene: TRBJ2-5; CDR3 protein: CASSRREEKTQYF; CDR3 DNA: TGTGCCAGCAGCCGCAGGGAGGAGAAGACCCAGTACTTC
D gene: .; clone size: .; V gene: TRBV5-4; J gene: TRBJ2-7; CDR3 protein: CASSLSGAHYEQYF; CDR3 DNA: TGTGCCAGCAGCTTGAGTGGGGCCCACTACGAGCAGTACTTC
D gene: .; clone size: .; V gene: TRBV24-1; J gene: TRBJ2-1; CDR3 protein: CATSDRTAENYNEQFF; CDR3 DNA: TGTGCCACCAGTGATAGGACAGCCGAGAACTACAATGAGCAGTTCTTC
D gene: TRBD2; clone size: .; V gene: TRBV11-2; J gene: TRBJ2-7; CDR3 protein: CASSLRAGGTSGRSEQYF; CDR3 DNA: TGTGCCAGCAGCTTACGGGCCGGGGGGACTAGCGGGCGATCCGAGCAGTACTTC
D gene: .; clone size: .; V gene: TRBV27; J gene: TRBJ1-1; CDR3 protein: CASSFAAGDQLAFF; CDR3 DNA: TGTGCCAGCAGTTTCGCGGCAGGGGATCAGTTAGCTTTCTTT
D gene: .; clone size: .; V gene: TRBV13; J gene: TRBJ1-2; CDR3 protein: CARTPMKANYGYTF; CDR3 DNA: TGTGCCAGAACTCCGATGAAAGCTAACTATGGCTACACCTTC
D gene: TRBD2; clone size: .; V gene: TRBV7-9; J gene: TRBJ2-3; CDR3 protein: CASSRILAGGRADTQYF; CDR3 DNA: TGTGCCAGCAGCCGAATACTAGCGGGAGGTAGAGCAGATACGCAGTATTTT
D gene: .; clone size: .; V gene: TRBV14; J gene: TRBJ1-6; CDR3 protein: CASSDNRDSPLHF; CDR3 DNA: TGTGCCAGCAGCGATAACAGGGATTCACCCCTCCACTTT
D gene: TRBD2; clone size: .; V gene: TRBV5-1; J gene: TRBJ2-3; CDR3 protein: CASRKSGSDTQYF; CDR3 DNA: TGCGCCAGCAGAAAAAGCGGGAGCGATACGCAGTATTTT
D gene: TRBD2; clone size: .; V gene: TRBV7-2; J gene: TRBJ2-7; CDR3 protein: CASSSSTSGRLYEQYF; CDR3 DNA: TGTGCCAGCAGCTCATCAACTAGCGGGAGGCTATACGAGCAGTACTTC
D gene: TRBD2; clone size: .; V gene: TRBV7-8; J gene: TRBJ2-7; CDR3 protein: CASSLGLAGVEQYF; CDR3 DNA: TGTGCCAGCAGCTTAGGTCTAGCGGGAGTCGAGCAGTACTTC
D gene: TRBD1; clone size: .; V gene: TRBV5-1; J gene: TRBJ1-2; CDR3 protein: CASSFGTEYGYTF; CDR3 DNA: TGCGCCAGCAGCTTCGGGACAGAGTATGGCTACACCTTC
D gene: TRBD1; clone size: .; V gene: TRBV6-5; J gene: TRBJ2-7; CDR3 protein: CASSYRTGGFYEQYF; CDR3 DNA: TGTGCCAGCAGTTACCGGACAGGGGGCTTCTACGAGCAGTACTTC
D gene: .; clone size: .; V gene: TRBV7-9; J gene: TRBJ2-7; CDR3 protein: CASSLARAGGTYEQYF; CDR3 DNA: TGTGCCAGCAGCTTAGCGCGAGCCGGAGGGACCTACGAGCAGTACTTC
D gene: .; clone size: .; V gene: TRBV3-1/TRBV3-2; J gene: TRBJ1-2; CDR3 protein: CASSQYGGGDKYGYTF; CDR3 DNA: TGTGCCAGCAGCCAATACGGGGGGGGCGATAAGTATGGCTACACCTTC
D gene: TRBD2; clone size: .; V gene: TRBV6-4; J gene: TRBJ2-1; CDR3 protein: CASRKTSGNYNGQFF; CDR3 DNA: TGTGCCAGCAGGAAGACTAGCGGAAACTACAATGGGCAGTTCTTC
D gene: .; clone size: .; V gene: TRBV7-8; J gene: TRBJ1-6; CDR3 protein: CASSLARVPGGSPLHF; CDR3 DNA: TGTGCCAGCAGCTTAGCAAGGGTTCCCGGAGGGTCACCCCTCCACTTT
D gene: .; clone size: .; V gene: TRBV7-9; J gene: TRBJ2-5; CDR3 protein: CASSFLFTGDQETQYF; CDR3 DNA: TGTGCCAGCAGCTTTTTGTTCACAGGAGACCAAGAGACCCAGTACTTC
D gene: .; clone size: .; V gene: TRBV7-9; J gene: TRBJ1-1; CDR3 protein: CASRKPGDKNTEAFF; CDR3 DNA: TGTGCCAGCAGGAAACCCGGGGACAAGAACACTGAAGCTTTCTTT
D gene: .; clone size: .; V gene: TRBV20-1; J gene: TRBJ2-1; CDR3 protein: CSAPDANEQFF; CDR3 DNA: TGCAGTGCCCCCGATGCGAATGAGCAGTTCTTC
D gene: .; clone size: .; V gene: TRBV5-1; J gene: TRBJ1-1; CDR3 protein: CASTREWDTEAFF; CDR3 DNA: TGCGCCAGCACCAGGGAATGGGACACTGAAGCTTTCTTT
D gene: .; clone size: .; V gene: TRBV7-9; J gene: TRBJ1-4; CDR3 protein: CASSLTAGSGKLFF; CDR3 DNA: TGTGCCAGCAGCTTGACAGCCGGATCGGGAAAACTGTTTTTT
D gene: .; clone size: .; V gene: TRBV19; J gene: TRBJ2-3; CDR3 protein: CASSPFAGARSTDTQYF; CDR3 DNA: TGTGCCAGTAGTCCCTTCGCAGGGGCACGAAGCACAGATACGCAGTATTTT
D gene: TRBD1; clone size: .; V gene: TRBV29-1; J gene: TRBJ2-7; CDR3 protein: CSVALAGGAVEQYF; CDR3 DNA: TGCAGCGTTGCCCTGGCAGGGGGCGCGGTCGAGCAGTACTTC
D gene: TRBD1; clone size: .; V gene: TRBV15; J gene: TRBJ1-1; CDR3 protein: CATSTRQGNTEAFF; CDR3 DNA: TGTGCCACCAGCACCCGACAGGGGAACACTGAAGCTTTCTTT
D gene: .; clone size: .; V gene: TRBV3-1/TRBV3-2; J gene: TRBJ2-3; CDR3 protein: CASSQGRSDTQYF; CDR3 DNA: TGTGCCAGCAGCCAAGGTAGATCAGATACGCAGTATTTT
D gene: TRBD2; clone size: once; V gene: TRBV10-3; J gene: TRBJ2-3; CDR3 protein: CAISALGLAGVTDTQYF; CDR3 DNA: TGTGCCATCAGTGCCCTGGGACTAGCGGGGGTCACAGATACGCAGTATTTT
D gene: TRBD1; clone size: .; V gene: TRBV29-1; J gene: TRBJ2-7; CDR3 protein: CSVRQGEVLGQYF; CDR3 DNA: TGCAGCGTTCGACAGGGGGAGGTTTTGGGGCAGTACTTC
D gene: .; clone size: .; V gene: TRBV5-1; J gene: TRBJ1-1; CDR3 protein: CASSSGWTANTEAFF; CDR3 DNA: TGCGCCAGCAGCTCCGGGTGGACTGCTAACACTGAAGCTTTCTTT
D gene: TRBD2; clone size: .; V gene: TRBV6-2/TRBV6-3; J gene: TRBJ2-3; CDR3 protein: CASSRLAGGFTDTQYF; CDR3 DNA: TGTGCCAGCAGCCGACTAGCGGGGGGGTTCACAGATACGCAGTATTTT
D gene: .; clone size: .; V gene: TRBV6-5; J gene: TRBJ2-7; CDR3 protein: CASSYFAGPSYEQYF; CDR3 DNA: TGTGCCAGCAGTTACTTCGCGGGGCCCTCCTACGAGCAGTACTTC
D gene: TRBD2; clone size: once; V gene: TRBV7-9; J gene: TRBJ2-3; CDR3 protein: CASSLSSGSTDTQYF; CDR3 DNA: TGTGCCAGCAGCTTGTCTAGCGGGAGCACAGATACGCAGTATTTT
D gene: .; clone size: once; V gene: TRBV6-5; J gene: TRBJ2-1; CDR3 protein: CASSYSPFRGKEQFF; CDR3 DNA: TGTGCCAGCAGTTACAGTCCCTTCCGGGGAAAGGAGCAGTTCTTC
D gene: .; clone size: .; V gene: TRBV7-8; J gene: TRBJ1-1; CDR3 protein: CASRSDRRNTEAFF; CDR3 DNA: TGTGCCAGCAGAAGTGACAGGAGGAACACTGAAGCTTTCTTT
D gene: TRBD2; clone size: .; V gene: TRBV7-8; J gene: TRBJ2-1; CDR3 protein: CASRPGTSGSYSYNEQFF; CDR3 DNA: TGTGCCAGCAGACCCGGGACTAGCGGGTCTTACTCCTACAATGAGCAGTTCTTC
D gene: TRBD2; clone size: .; V gene: TRBV6-5; J gene: TRBJ2-5; CDR3 protein: CASSYISGGGETQYF; CDR3 DNA: TGTGCCAGCAGTTATATTAGCGGGGGCGGAGAGACCCAGTACTTC
D gene: TRBD1; clone size: .; V gene: TRBV2; J gene: TRBJ1-2; CDR3 protein: CASTADRNYGYTF; CDR3 DNA: TGTGCCAGCACCGCGGACAGGAACTATGGCTACACCTTC
D gene: TRBD1; clone size: once; V gene: TRBV18; J gene: TRBJ1-2; CDR3 protein: CASSPRGGVSNYGYTF; CDR3 DNA: TGTGCCAGCTCACCACGAGGGGGCGTGTCAAATTATGGCTACACCTTC
D gene: .; clone size: .; V gene: TRBV10-2; J gene: TRBJ2-1; CDR3 protein: CASSEPGTFYNEQFF; CDR3 DNA: TGCGCCAGCAGTGAGCCAGGGACTTTCTACAATGAGCAGTTCTTC
D gene: .; clone size: .; V gene: TRBV7-8; J gene: TRBJ2-5; CDR3 protein: CASSLDRDLGTQYF; CDR3 DNA: TGTGCCAGCAGCTTAGACAGGGACCTGGGGACCCAGTACTTC
D gene: TRBD1; clone size: .; V gene: TRBV5-6; J gene: TRBJ1-5; CDR3 protein: CASSLASGGSNQPQHF; CDR3 DNA: TGTGCCAGCAGCTTGGCCTCAGGGGGCAGCAATCAGCCCCAGCATTTT
D gene: TRBD2; clone size: .; V gene: TRBV28; J gene: TRBJ2-1; CDR3 protein: CASSFSGTRSNEQFF; CDR3 DNA: TGTGCCAGCAGTTTTTCGGGGACTAGGAGTAATGAGCAGTTCTTC
D gene: TRBD1; clone size: .; V gene: TRBV5-1; J gene: TRBJ1-4; CDR3 protein: CASRSTGGNEKLFF; CDR3 DNA: TGCGCCAGCAGGTCGACAGGGGGTAATGAAAAACTGTTTTTT
D gene: TRBD1; clone size: .; V gene: TRBV11-2; J gene: TRBJ1-5; CDR3 protein: CASSFRTGHSNQPQHF; CDR3 DNA: TGTGCCAGCAGCTTCAGGACAGGTCATAGCAATCAGCCCCAGCATTTT
D gene: TRBD2; clone size: .; V gene: TRBV28; J gene: TRBJ2-2; CDR3 protein: CASRPSGGQRELFF; CDR3 DNA: TGTGCCAGCAGACCCTCGGGAGGGCAGCGGGAGCTGTTTTTT
D gene: .; clone size: .; V gene: TRBV19; J gene: TRBJ1-6; CDR3 protein: CASSIAPYRVGNSPLHF; CDR3 DNA: TGTGCCAGTAGTATAGCCCCCTACAGGGTCGGCAATTCACCCCTCCACTTT
D gene: .; clone size: .; V gene: TRBV7-2; J gene: TRBJ1-5; CDR3 protein: CASSLRGVGPFQPQHF; CDR3 DNA: TGTGCCAGCAGCTTAAGAGGAGTGGGGCCTTTTCAGCCCCAGCATTTT
D gene: .; clone size: .; V gene: TRBV7-9; J gene: TRBJ2-1; CDR3 protein: CASSSMGARSYNEQFF; CDR3 DNA: TGTGCCAGCAGCTCGATGGGGGCGAGATCCTACAATGAGCAGTTCTTC
D gene: .; clone size: .; V gene: TRBV28; J gene: TRBJ1-4; CDR3 protein: CASSSRQGAKLFF; CDR3 DNA: TGTGCCAGCAGTTCCCGCCAGGGCGCGAAACTGTTTTTT
D gene: .; clone size: .; V gene: TRBV29-1; J gene: TRBJ2-2; CDR3 protein: CSGQGGSNGELFF; CDR3 DNA: TGCAGCGGGCAAGGAGGGTCTAACGGGGAGCTGTTTTTT
D gene: TRBD1; clone size: .; V gene: TRBV28; J gene: TRBJ2-1; CDR3 protein: CASSLEENRGTGGGNEQFF; CDR3 DNA: TGTGCCAGCAGTCTGGAAGAGAACAGAGGGACAGGGGGCGGGAATGAGCAGTTCTTC
D gene: .; clone size: .; V gene: TRBV6-5; J gene: TRBJ2-7; CDR3 protein: CASCPGYLSYEQYF; CDR3 DNA: TGTGCCAGCTGCCCGGGGTATCTCTCCTACGAGCAGTACTTC
D gene: TRBD1; clone size: .; V gene: TRBV30; J gene: TRBJ1-2; CDR3 protein: CAWSGDRGYGYTF; CDR3 DNA: TGTGCCTGGAGTGGGGACAGGGGCTATGGCTACACCTTC
D gene: .; clone size: .; V gene: TRBV12-3/TRBV12-4; J gene: TRBJ1-5; CDR3 protein: CASSSYPLAQHF; CDR3 DNA: TGTGCCAGCAGTTCCTACCCCTTGGCCCAGCATTTT